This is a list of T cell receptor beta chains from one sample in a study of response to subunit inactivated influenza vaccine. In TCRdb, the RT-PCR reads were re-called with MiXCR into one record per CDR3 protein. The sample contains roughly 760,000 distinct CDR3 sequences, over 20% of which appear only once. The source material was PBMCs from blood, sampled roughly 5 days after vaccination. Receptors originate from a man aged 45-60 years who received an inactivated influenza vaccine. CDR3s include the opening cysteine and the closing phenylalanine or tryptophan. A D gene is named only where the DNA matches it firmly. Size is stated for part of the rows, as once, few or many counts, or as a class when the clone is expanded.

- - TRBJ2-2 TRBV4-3 TGCGCCAGCAGCCAAACGGGAGCCTCAGGGACCTACACCGGGGAGCTGTTTTTT CASSQTGASGTYTGELFF
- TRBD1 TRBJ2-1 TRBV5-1 TGCGCCAGCAGCTTGGCCAGGGGGTCAGGGGGTTTCTACAATGAGCAGTTCTTC CASSLARGSGGFYNEQFF
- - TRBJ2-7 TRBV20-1 TGCAGTGCCAGAGAAATGCAGGGTGTGGGCGAGCAGTACTTC CSAREMQGVGEQYF
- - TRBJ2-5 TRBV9 TGTGCCAGCAGCGTAGAGGAAGAGACCCAGTACTTC CASSVEEETQYF
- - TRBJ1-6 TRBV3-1 TGTGCCAGCAGCCAAGCAGTCAGATCTTATAATTCACCCCTCCACTTT CASSQAVRSYNSPLHF
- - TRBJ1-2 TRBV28 TGTGCCAGCAGTTTCAGCGCTGGGGTCTATGGCTACACCTTC CASSFSAGVYGYTF
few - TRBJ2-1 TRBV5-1 TGCGCCAGCAGCTGGGAGCGGTTCAATGAGCAGTTCTTC CASSWERFNEQFF
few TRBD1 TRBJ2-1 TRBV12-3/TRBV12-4 TGTGCCAGCAGCTCCTCCCCGGGACAGGGGTCCAATGAGCAGTTCTTC CASSSSPGQGSNEQFF
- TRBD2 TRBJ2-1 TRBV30 TGTGCCTGGAGTGTAGTTAGCGGGGCAAACTACAATGAGCAGTTCTTC CAWSVVSGANYNEQFF
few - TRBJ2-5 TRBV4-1 TGCGCCAGCAGCCGAACAGGGAGCGGTGAGACCCAGTACTTC CASSRTGSGETQYF
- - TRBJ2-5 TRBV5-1 TGCGCCAGCAGCTTGGCGGATAAAGAGACCCAGTCCTTC CASSLADKETQSF
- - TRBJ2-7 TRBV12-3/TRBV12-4 TGTGCCAGCAGTACCGGACGGGCCTACGAGCAGTACTTC CASSTGRAYEQYF
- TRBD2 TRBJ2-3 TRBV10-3 TGTGCCATCAGTGAGTCGAGGCTAGCGGGAGGGCTCCGCAGCACAGATACGCAGTATTTT CAISESRLAGGLRSTDTQYF
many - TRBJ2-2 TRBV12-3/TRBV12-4 TGTGCCAGCAGTTCGCTCTGGGAGCTGTTTTTT CASSSLWELFF
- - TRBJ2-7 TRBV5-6 TGTGCCAGCAGCAGATGGCGTTACGAGCAGTACTTC CASSRWRYEQYF
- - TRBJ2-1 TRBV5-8 TGTGCCAGCAACAACGGGGTCGCCGGTGAGCAGTTCTTC CASNNGVAGEQFF
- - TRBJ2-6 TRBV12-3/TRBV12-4 TGTGCCAGCAGTTTAGATTGGGGGCGCGAGTCTGGGGCCAACGTCCTGACTTTC CASSLDWGRESGANVLTF
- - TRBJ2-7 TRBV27 TGTGCCAGCAGTTTAATTTCAGGGGACTACGAGCAGTACTTC CASSLISGDYEQYF
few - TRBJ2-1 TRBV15 TGTGCCACCAGCAGAGAAGGGGCCCTCTCTCACTACAATGAGCAGTTCTTC CATSREGALSHYNEQFF
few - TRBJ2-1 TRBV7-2 TGTGCCAGCAGGGCAGATGTGTTTGCCTCCTACAATGAGCAGTTCTTC CASRADVFASYNEQFF
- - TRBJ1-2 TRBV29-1 TGCAGCGTGGGGACTCGGGGTTACGAATCTAACTATGGCTACACCTTC CSVGTRGYESNYGYTF
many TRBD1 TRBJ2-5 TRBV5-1 TGTGCCAGCAGCCGGGACAGTCAAGAGACCCAGTACTTC CASSRDSQETQYF
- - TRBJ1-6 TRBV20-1 TGCAGTGCTACAGGAGAGGGGTTACATTCACCCCTCCACTTT CSATGEGLHSPLHF
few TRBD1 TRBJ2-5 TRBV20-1 TGCAGTGCTAGAGATTACAGGGGGAATCGCCAAGAGACCCAGTACTTC CSARDYRGNRQETQYF
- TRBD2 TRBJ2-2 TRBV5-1 TGCGCCAGCAGCTTGAGACTAGCTCGGGACACCGGGGAGCTGTTTTTT CASSLRLARDTGELFF
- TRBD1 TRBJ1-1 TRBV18 TGTGCCAGCTCCCCCCCTTACAGGGGGCAGGGCACTGAAGCTTTCTTT CASSPPYRGQGTEAFF
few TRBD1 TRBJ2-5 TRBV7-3 TGTGCCAGCAGCCACACAGGGGAATGGCAAGAGACCCAGTACTTC CASSHTGEWQETQYF
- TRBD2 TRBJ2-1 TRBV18 TGTGCCAGCTCACCACCGCGCGGCGGGAGCGCTTACAATGAGCAGTTCTTC CASSPPRGGSAYNEQFF
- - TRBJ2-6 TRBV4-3 TGCACCAGCAGCCAAGAAGTTAGGGCTGGTGGGGCCAACGTCCTGACTTTC CTSSQEVRAGGANVLTF
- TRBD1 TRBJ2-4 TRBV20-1 TGCAGTGCTACGGGACAGATAGCCAAAAACATTCAGTACTTC CSATGQIAKNIQYF
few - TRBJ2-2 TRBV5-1 TGCGCCAGCAGCTTGGTAAGGCCGGCGAACACCGGGGAGCTGTTTTTT CASSLVRPANTGELFF
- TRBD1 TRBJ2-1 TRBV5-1 TGCGCCAGCAGCTTGGGGTGGACAGGGGACAATGAGCAGTTCTTC CASSLGWTGDNEQFF
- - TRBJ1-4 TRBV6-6 TGTGCCAGCGCAGACCCGGGGGAAAAACTGTTTTTT CASADPGEKLFF
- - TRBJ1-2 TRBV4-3 TGCGCCAGCACACCAGGGCTTTCACCTAACTATGGCTACACCTTC CASTPGLSPNYGYTF
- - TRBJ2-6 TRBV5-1 TGCGCCAGCAGCTTGGACGTGGGACACCTCCTGACTTTC CASSLDVGHLLTF
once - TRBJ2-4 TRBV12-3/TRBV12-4 TGTGCCAGCAGTTTAGACGGAGGGGACCTAGCCAAAAACATTCAGTACTTC CASSLDGGDLAKNIQYF
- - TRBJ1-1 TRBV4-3 TGCGCCAGCAGCCAAGATCAGCCGAACACTGAAGCTTTCTTT CASSQDQPNTEAFF
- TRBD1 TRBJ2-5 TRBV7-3 TGTGCCAGCAGCTTCATCGGACAGGGAGAGAAAGAGACCCAGTACTTC CASSFIGQGEKETQYF
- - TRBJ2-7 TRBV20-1 TGCAGTGCTAGTTTGGTCGAGCAGTACTTC CSASLVEQYF
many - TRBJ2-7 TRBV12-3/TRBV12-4 TGTGCCAGCAGTCCCCTCCTCTACGAGCAGTACTTC CASSPLLYEQYF
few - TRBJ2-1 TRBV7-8 TGTGCCAGCAGCTTAGGAAGGGTTTGGGAGCAGTTCTTC CASSLGRVWEQFF
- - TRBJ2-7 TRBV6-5 TGTGCCAGCAGTTACACGCAGGGTTCAAAATACGAGCAGTACTTC CASSYTQGSKYEQYF
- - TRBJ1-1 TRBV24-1 TGTGCCACCAGTTTTAGAGGGGACACTGAAGCTTTCTTT CATSFRGDTEAFF
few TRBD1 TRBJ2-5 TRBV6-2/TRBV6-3 TGTGCCAGCAGTTCCGGACAGGGGCTAGAGACCCAGTACTTC CASSSGQGLETQYF
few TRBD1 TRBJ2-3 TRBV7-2 TGTGCCAGCAGCTCGCCCGGGCTCAGGGGGACGGCTACGCAGTATTTT CASSSPGLRGTATQYF
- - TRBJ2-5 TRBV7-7 TGTGCTAGCAGCTTAGCACCGGGACAACAAGAGACCCAGTACTTC CASSLAPGQQETQYF
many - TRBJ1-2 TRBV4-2 TGTGCCAGCAGCCAAGCCGCCCCAAATGGCTACACCTTC CASSQAAPNGYTF
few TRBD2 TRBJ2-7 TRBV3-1 TGTGCCAGCAGGTATCCTCTAGCGGGCCCCTACGAGCAGTACTTC CASRYPLAGPYEQYF
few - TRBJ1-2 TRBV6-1 TGTGCCAGCAGTCGCGACAGTGGCCCAGGTGGCTACACCTTC CASSRDSGPGGYTF
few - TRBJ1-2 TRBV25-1 TGTGCCAGCAGTGCAGAGGGGCAGGGAGGCTACACCTTC CASSAEGQGGYTF
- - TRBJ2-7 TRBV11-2 TGTGCCAGCAGCTTAGATCGATCAGGATGGCAGTACTTC CASSLDRSGWQYF
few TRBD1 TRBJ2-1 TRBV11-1 TGTGCCAGCAGCCAAGGAGGACAGGGGAGAAGCTCCTACAATGAGCAGTTCTTC CASSQGGQGRSSYNEQFF
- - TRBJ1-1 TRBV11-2 TGTGCCAGCAGCTTAGTTCACACCGGAGCTTTCTTT CASSLVHTGAFF
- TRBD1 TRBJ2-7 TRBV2 TGTGCCAGCAGCCCAGGACAGGGCTACGGGCAGTACTTC CASSPGQGYGQYF
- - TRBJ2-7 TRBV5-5 TGTGCCAGCAGCTTTTTCCCAGGTTCCTACGAGCAGTACTTC CASSFFPGSYEQYF
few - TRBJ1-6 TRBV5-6 TGTGCCAGCAGCTTTGTACAGGCCGGTTCACCCCTCCACTTT CASSFVQAGSPLHF
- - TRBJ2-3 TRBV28 TGTGCCAGCAGTTTTTGGGCAGGGGGCACAGATACGCAGTATTTT CASSFWAGGTDTQYF
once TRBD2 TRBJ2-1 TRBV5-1 TGCGCCAGCAGCTTGAATGGGCGGACTAGCGGGAATGAGCAGTTCTTC CASSLNGRTSGNEQFF
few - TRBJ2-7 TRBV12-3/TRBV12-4 TGTGCCAGCAGTTGGAGCGGAGCGCTTTACGAGCAGTACTTC CASSWSGALYEQYF